The clone carrying this T cell receptor (beta chain) was seen a handful of times. Its antigen is as yet unknown. TCRdb re-derived calls from the reads in MiXCR, one entry per CDR3 protein. The table lists more than 500,000 distinct CDR3 sequences, more than 15% of them singletons. Per the germline V gene, CDR1 is SEHNR and CDR2 is FQNEAQ (reference sequence). With 6 bases clipped from V and 4 bases from J, the junction kept 7 bases outside the gene matches. The CDR3 length is 15 residues. This record comes from a study of T cell repertoires in cytomegalovirus infection. Looking at the study overall: It was the public TCR beta signatures that indicated both CMV infection and matching HLA type.

Study-wide results and limits: The cumulative frequency of public TCR beta families distinguished individuals who carried CMV together with the relevant HLA. The ex vivo response was dominated by HLA-C-restricted CMV-specific TCR beta clonotypes.

The specimen sequenced was CD8+ T cells from PBMCs. The rearrangement joins TRBV7-9 to TRBJ2-3; 10 bases are a match to TRBD2. The receptor's source is a human donor in good health (CMV status not recorded). Some clones in this sample may be carry-over from other donors' samples. The CDR3 DNA follows: TGTGCCAGCAGGCCGGACAGCGGGAGGGCAGATACGCAGTATTTT. Protein: CASRPDSGRADTQYF.